The 18 T cell receptor beta chains listed next were all sequenced from one sample in a study of T cells in Graves' hyperthyroidism and ophthalmopathy (dated by TCRdb to between 2017 and 2020). To prepare the library, multiplex PCR was applied. Instrument used: Illumina HiSeq 2000. TCR beta CDR3 regions were amplified from RNA transcripts. The TCR CDR3 was subjected to a first round of RT-PCR using the HTBI primer set and the Qiagen OneStep RT-PCR kit. In-frame beta chains were kept once TCRdb had trimmed the public reads at Q25 with fastp and called clones with MiXCR. Every CDR3 protein is listed once, alongside the most common genes and DNA of its rows. Across this sample there are 75,000 to 100,000 distinct CDR3 sequences, with approximately 56% seen only once. 27% of the sample comes from the top ten. The source material was blood. The receptors shown here come from a woman aged 40 to 50 with Graves' hyperthyroidism.

This clonotype was detected only a few times. The chain recombines TRBV19 with TRBJ2-5; 7 bases align to TRBD1. CDR1 and CDR2 (germline): LNHDA, SQIVND (reference sequence). V was pared by 6 bases and J by 5 bases, with 6 bases of the junction left unmatched. The CDR3 is 13 amino acids. The DNA for the CDR3 is TGTGCCAGTAGCCGAGGGGGCGCGGAGACCCAGTACTTC. Translating gives CASSRGGAETQYF.

This clonotype occurred a few times. This chain links TRBV7-2 with TRBJ2-7, with 7 positions matching TRBD1. The CDR3 length is 12 residues. Germline CDR1 reads SGHTA; CDR2 reads FQGNSA. V lost 10 bases and J lost 2; bases outside the gene matches: 5. CDR3 DNA: TGTGCCACACCGGGACAGCCCTACGAGCAGTACTTC. As protein: CATPGQPYEQYF.

This sequence joins TRBV6-1 and TRBJ1-5; 7 nucleotides match TRBD1. This CDR3 contains 12 residues. Looked up from germline, CDR1 is MNHNS and CDR2 is SASEGT. The V and J ends lost 9 bases and 8 bases, in that order; junction bases with no gene match: 7. CDR3 amino acids: CASRQGREPQHF. DNA for the CDR3: TGTGCCAGTAGACAGGGCCGAGAGCCCCAGCATTTT.

This clonotype was seen just once. This clone may be a read error of a much larger clone one base away. V gene TRBV7-2 combines with J gene TRBJ2-7, with 9 bases identical to TRBD2. CDR1 is SGHTA and CDR2 is FQGNSA in the germline V gene. The CDR3 runs to 15 residues. The ends lost 7 bases at V and 2 bases at J; junction bases unmatched: 9. CDR3 region: CASNPEIAGAYEQYF. The DNA for the CDR3 is TGTGCCAGCAACCCGGAGATAGCGGGAGCCTACGAGCAGTACTTC.

With respect to this clonotype: A read error may be the cause here, since a much bigger clone is one base away. This chain connects TRBV30 to TRBJ2-5; a possible D gene is TRBD1 (5 bases). Germline lookup yields CDR1 GTSNPN and CDR2 SVGIG (reference sequence). The CDR3 length is 14 residues. The CDR3 region is CVWSVRGSKETQYF. For the CDR3, the DNA is TGTGTCTGGAGTGTAAGGGGCAGTAAAGAGACCCAGTACTTC.

The V gene is TRBV12-3 or TRBV12-4, the J gene TRBJ2-5; no definite D call. V dropped 7 bases and J dropped 7 bases, with 16 bases sitting between them. The CDR3 is 13 amino acids. CDR3 amino acids: CASTHVPWGTQYF. CDR3 DNA sequence: TGTGCCAGCACCCACGTCCCGTGGGGGACCCAGTACTTC.

There are many counts of this clonotype. The rearrangement uses TRBV4-1 and TRBJ1-2; TRBD1 matches at 9 bases. Looked up from germline, CDR1 is MGHRA and CDR2 is YSYEKL. The ends lost 3 bases at V and 2 bases at J; junction bases unmatched: 4. The CDR3 has 15 amino acids. The CDR3 sequence: CASSHWTGDNYGYTF. CDR3 DNA: TGCGCCAGCAGCCACTGGACAGGGGACAACTATGGCTACACCTTC.

Of note for this clonotype: An end of the junction differs from the germline gene, which may be a read error. The rearrangement joins TRBV2 to TRBJ2-2; TRBD2 might be the D (5 bases). There are 14 residues in the CDR3. Germline values: CDR1 SNHLY, CDR2 FYNNEI. CDR3 DNA: TGTGCCAGCAGCGAAGGAGGCCTCGCAGGGGAGCTGTTTTTT. Translating it yields CASSEGGLAGELFF.

This clonotype showed up many times. J is TRBJ1-2 and V is TRBV25-1, with 7 bases aligning to TRBD1. Per the germline V gene, CDR1 is MGHDK and CDR2 is SYGVNS. This CDR3 is 12 amino acids long. The DNA of the CDR3 is TGTGCTAGTGGGACAGCTAACTATGGCTACACCTTC. Encoded protein: CASGTANYGYTF.

V usage is TRBV7-2 and J usage is TRBJ1-2, with D possibly matching TRBD1 (6 bases). The CDR3 consists of 13 residues. With 5 bases removed from V and 4 bases from J, the gap between germline ends came to 11 bases. The germline CDR1 and CDR2 sequences are SGHTA and FQGNSA. The CDR3 reads CASSRNRVYGYTF. In DNA form, the CDR3 reads TGTGCCAGCAGCCGGAACAGGGTCTATGGCTACACCTTC. The full variable domain, completed using reference TRBV7-2 and TRBJ1-2, is GAGVSQSPSNKVTEKGKDVELRCDPISGHTALYWYRQSLGQGLEFLIYFQGNSAPDKSGLPSDRFSAERTGGSVSTLTIQRTQQEDSAVYLCASSRNRVYGYTFGSGTRLTVV.

This clonotype was seen only once. The chain employs TRBV29-1 and TRBJ2-5; no firm D call. CDR1 SQVTM and CDR2 ANQGSEA come from the germline V gene. CDR3 size: 12 residues. V lost 2 bases and J lost 9, with 13 bases in between. The CDR3 bases are TGCAGCGTTGAACCGACTTTCGTGGCCCAGTACTTC. Translation: CSVEPTFVAQYF. The full variable domain, rest sourced from reference TRBV29-1 and TRBJ2-5, is SAVISQKPSRDICQRGTSLTIQCQVDSQVTMMFWYRQQPGQSLTLIATANQGSEATYESGFVIDKFPISRPNLTFSTLTVSNMSPEDSSIYLCSVEPTFVAQYFGPGTRLLVL.

A remark on this clonotype: This clone may be a read error of a much larger clone one base away. V gene TRBV15 combines with J gene TRBJ2-7, with D perhaps assigned TRBD1 or TRBD2 (6 bases each). Germline assignment: CDR1 LNHNV and CDR2 YYDKDF (reference sequence). This CDR3 contains 15 residues. This CDR3 is CVTSSLGGGLYEQYF. The CDR3 DNA follows: TGTGTCACCAGCAGCTTAGGAGGGGGTCTCTACGAGCAGTACTTC. Drawing the rest from reference TRBV15 and TRBJ2-7, the complete variable domain is DAMVIQNPRYQVTQFGKPVTLSCSQTLNHNVMYWYQQKSSQAPKLLFHYYDKDFNNEADTPDNFQSRRPNTSFCFLDIRSPGLGDTAMYLCVTSSLGGGLYEQYFGPGTRLTVT.

As concerns this clonotype: A much larger clone lies one base from this, so it may be a read error. No conserved phenylalanine or tryptophan is present at the end of the CDR3, so a read error is the likely explanation. The V call is TRBV19, the J call TRBJ1-2, with D uncertain. V dropped 0 bases and J dropped 8 bases, with 10 bases sitting between them. Germline CDR1 reads LNHDA; CDR2 reads SQIVND (reference sequence). The CDR3 covers 13 residues. The CDR3 DNA follows: TGTGCCAGTAGTATAGAGGGCAGAGGGGGCTACACCCTC. It codes for CASSIEGRGGYTL.

This clonotype was seen many times. The chain carries TRBV12-3 or TRBV12-4 and TRBJ1-2; no definite D call. The CDR3 runs 12 residues. Trimming took off 8 bases at V and 5 bases at J, with 12 bases between the two ends. The CDR3 is CASGEMGYGYTF. The CDR3 nucleotides are TGTGCCAGCGGGGAGATGGGATATGGCTACACCTTC.

Many counts were recorded for this clonotype. The chain employs TRBV12-3 or TRBV12-4 and TRBJ1-3; D uncertain. The CDR3 extends over 14 amino acids. V gave up 3 bases and J gave up 0 bases, with 6 bases separating them. The CDR3 loop is CASSFTDSGNTIYF. The CDR3 region has the DNA TGTGCCAGCAGTTTCACCGACTCTGGAAACACCATATATTTT.

Regarding this clonotype: It may be a read error: a sequence one base away is much more abundant. The chain uses TRBV2 and TRBJ2-2; possible D gene TRBD2, 6 bases. The CDR3 is made up of 14 amino acids. Germline assignment: CDR1 SNHLY and CDR2 FYNNEI. CDR3 sequence: CAYTRAGRTGEPFF. The CDR3, as DNA: TGTGCCTACACGAGGGCAGGGAGGACCGGGGAGCCGTTTTTT.

This clonotype occurred many times. The rearrangement uses TRBV7-9 and TRBJ1-4; a weak D match, TRBD1 (6 bases). Looked up from germline, CDR1 is SEHNR and CDR2 is FQNEAQ (reference sequence). Trimming shortened V by 4 bases and J by 3 bases, and 18 bases separated the two germline ends. The CDR3 is 17 residues long. The CDR3 bases are TGTGCCAGCAGCTCAGACCCCCTCAGGGGACCTAATGAAAAACTGTTTTTT. Its translation: CASSSDPLRGPNEKLFF.

This clonotype was counted a few times. V is TRBV5-1 and J is TRBJ2-7, with TRBD2 matching over 9 bases. Looked up from germline, CDR1 is SGHRS and CDR2 is YFSETQ. The CDR3 is made up of 15 amino acids. The V segment lost 2 bases and the J segment 6 bases; nucleotides outside the gene matches: 9. Written as DNA, the CDR3 is TGCGCCAGCAGCTTCTCACCGGGACTAGCTCTCGAGCAGTACTTC. Amino acid sequence: CASSFSPGLALEQYF.